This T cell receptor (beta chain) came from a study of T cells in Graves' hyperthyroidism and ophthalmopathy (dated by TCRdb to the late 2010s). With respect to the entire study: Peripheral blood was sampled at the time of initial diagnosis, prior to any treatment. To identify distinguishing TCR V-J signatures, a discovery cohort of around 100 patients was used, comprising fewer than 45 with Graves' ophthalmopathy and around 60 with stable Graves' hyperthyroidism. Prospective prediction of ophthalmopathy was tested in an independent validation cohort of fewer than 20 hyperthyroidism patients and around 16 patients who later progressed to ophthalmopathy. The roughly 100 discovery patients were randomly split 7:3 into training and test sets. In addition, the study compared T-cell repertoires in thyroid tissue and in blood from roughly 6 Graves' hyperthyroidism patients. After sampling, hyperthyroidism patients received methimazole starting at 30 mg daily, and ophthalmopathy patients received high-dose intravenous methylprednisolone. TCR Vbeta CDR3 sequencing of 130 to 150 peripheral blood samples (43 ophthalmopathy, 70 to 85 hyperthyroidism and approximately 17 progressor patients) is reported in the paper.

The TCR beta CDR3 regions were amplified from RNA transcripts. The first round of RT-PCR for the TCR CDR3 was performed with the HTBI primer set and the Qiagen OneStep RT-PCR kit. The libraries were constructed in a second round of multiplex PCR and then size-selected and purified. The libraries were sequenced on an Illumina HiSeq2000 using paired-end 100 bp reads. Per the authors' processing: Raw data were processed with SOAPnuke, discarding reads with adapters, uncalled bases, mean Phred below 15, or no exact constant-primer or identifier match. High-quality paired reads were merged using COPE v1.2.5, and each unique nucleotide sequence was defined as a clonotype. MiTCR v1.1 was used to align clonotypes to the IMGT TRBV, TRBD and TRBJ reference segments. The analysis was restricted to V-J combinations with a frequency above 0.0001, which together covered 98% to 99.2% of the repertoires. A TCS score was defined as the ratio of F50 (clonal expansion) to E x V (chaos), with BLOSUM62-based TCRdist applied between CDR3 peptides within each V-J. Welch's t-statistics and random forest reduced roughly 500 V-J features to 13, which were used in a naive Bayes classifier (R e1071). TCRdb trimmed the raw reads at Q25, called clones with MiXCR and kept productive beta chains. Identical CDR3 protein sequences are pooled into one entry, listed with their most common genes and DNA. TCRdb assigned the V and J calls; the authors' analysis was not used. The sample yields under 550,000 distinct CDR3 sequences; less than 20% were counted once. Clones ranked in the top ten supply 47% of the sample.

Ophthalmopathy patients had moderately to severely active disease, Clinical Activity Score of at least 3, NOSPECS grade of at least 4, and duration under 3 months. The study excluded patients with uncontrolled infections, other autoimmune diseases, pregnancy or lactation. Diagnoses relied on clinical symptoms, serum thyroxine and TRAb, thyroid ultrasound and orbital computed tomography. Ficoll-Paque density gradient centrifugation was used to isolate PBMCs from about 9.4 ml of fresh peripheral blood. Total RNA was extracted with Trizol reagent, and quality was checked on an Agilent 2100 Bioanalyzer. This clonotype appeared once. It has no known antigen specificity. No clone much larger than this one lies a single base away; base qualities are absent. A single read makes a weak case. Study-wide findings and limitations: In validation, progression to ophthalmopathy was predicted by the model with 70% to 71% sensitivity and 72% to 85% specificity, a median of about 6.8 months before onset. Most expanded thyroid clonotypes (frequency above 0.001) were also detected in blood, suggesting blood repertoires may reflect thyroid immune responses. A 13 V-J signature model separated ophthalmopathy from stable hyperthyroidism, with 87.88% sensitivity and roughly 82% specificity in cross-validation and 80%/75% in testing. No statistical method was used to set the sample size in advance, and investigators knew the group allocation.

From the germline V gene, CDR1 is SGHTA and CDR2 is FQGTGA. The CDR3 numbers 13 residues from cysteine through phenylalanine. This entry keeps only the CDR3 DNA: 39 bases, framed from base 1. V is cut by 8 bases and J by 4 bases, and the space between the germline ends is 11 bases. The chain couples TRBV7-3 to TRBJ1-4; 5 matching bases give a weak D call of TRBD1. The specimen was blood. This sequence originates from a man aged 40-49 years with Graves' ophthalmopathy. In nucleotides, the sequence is TGTGCCAGCGCCCGGGGCGTTAATGAAAAACTGTTTTTT. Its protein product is CASARGVNEKLFF.